These T cell receptor beta chains were read from a single sample in a study of PD-L1 blockade in urothelial cancer. Only in-frame clones appear in the TCRdb table, and some are missing; sequencing was by immunoSEQ multiplex PCR. The repertoire holds 70,000 to 75,000 clones, roughly 90% seen once, with 4.5% to 5% in the top ten. This specimen was PBMCs, taken around atezolizumab (anti-PD-L1) treatment. The receptors originated from a man in his sixties or seventies with urothelial cancer. Each CDR3 is given with its conserved first and last residue. Fields, in order: D gene, V gene, clone size, J gene, CDR3 protein, CDR3 DNA. A D gene is named only where the DNA matches it firmly. Only some rows state a clone size, as once, few, many or a class for expanded clones.

NA,TRBV7-2,few,TRBJ2-3,CASSPGQTRSADTQYF,TGTGCCAGCAGCCCGGGGCAGACTAGATCCGCAGATACGCAGTATTTT
NA,TRBV15,NA,TRBJ2-3,CATSREGGPLSLSTDTQYF,TGTGCCACCAGCAGAGAGGGCGGGCCCCTGTCTCTTAGCACAGATACGCAGTATTTT
NA,TRBV14,NA,TRBJ1-3,CASSQALSGNTIYF,TGTGCCAGCAGCCAAGCCCTCTCTGGAAACACCATATATTTT
NA,TRBV7-2,NA,TRBJ2-3,CASSRNRGARLTDTQYF,TGTGCCAGCAGTCGTAACCGCGGAGCTCGTCTCACAGATACGCAGTATTTT
TRBD2,TRBV19,NA,TRBJ2-1,CASSPGASGYNEQFF,TGTGCCAGTAGCCCCGGGGCTAGCGGATACAATGAGCAGTTCTTC
TRBD2,TRBV11-2,NA,TRBJ2-3,CASSPAGVSTDTQYF,TGTGCCAGCAGTCCAGCGGGAGTTAGCACAGATACGCAGTATTTT
TRBD2,TRBV7-3,NA,TRBJ2-1,CASSLTSGRPGNEQFF,TGTGCCAGCAGCTTAACGAGCGGGAGGCCAGGAAATGAGCAGTTCTTC
NA,TRBV11-2,NA,TRBJ2-5,CASSLRTSWEETQYF,TGTGCCAGCAGCTTAAGAACTAGCTGGGAGGAGACCCAGTACTTC
TRBD1,TRBV2,NA,TRBJ1-2,CASSTQGRFNYGYTF,TGTGCCAGCAGTACACAGGGGCGATTTAACTATGGCTACACCTTC
NA,TRBV7-2,NA,TRBJ1-2,CASSFTGTHGYTF,TGTGCCAGCAGCTTCACAGGGACCCATGGCTACACCTTC
TRBD2,TRBV5-1,NA,TRBJ2-3,CASSLDALVFAGGPGDTQYF,TGCGCCAGCAGCTTGGACGCTTTAGTTTTTGCGGGAGGGCCCGGGGATACGCAGTATTTT
NA,TRBV6-4,many,TRBJ2-2,CASSDESGGHTGELFF,TGTGCCAGCAGTGACGAGTCTGGCGGGCACACCGGGGAGCTGTTTTTT
NA,TRBV18,NA,TRBJ1-3,CASSLGSSGNTIYF,TGTGCCAGCTCACTCGGTTCCTCTGGAAACACCATATATTTT
NA,TRBV5-1,NA,TRBJ2-7,CASSSSGSYEQYF,TGCGCCAGCAGCTCCTCGGGCTCCTACGAGCAGTACTTC
NA,TRBV7-8,NA,TRBJ2-2,CASSLNSRGDTGELFF,TGTGCCAGCAGCTTAAATAGTAGGGGCGACACCGGGGAGCTGTTTTTT
TRBD1,TRBV18,once,TRBJ1-2,CASSPNRDRPYGYTF,TGTGCCAGCTCACCAAACCGGGACAGACCCTATGGCTACACCTTC
NA,TRBV6-1,NA,TRBJ2-7,CASRTLRDSYEQYF,TGTGCCAGCCGGACCCTCAGGGATAGCTACGAGCAGTACTTC
NA,TRBV6-6,few,TRBJ1-2,CASTTGTMGYTF,TGTGCCAGCACCACCGGGACAATGGGCTACACCTTC
NA,TRBV27,NA,TRBJ1-2,CASSLGAAYGYTF,TGTGCCAGCAGTTTGGGGGCTGCGTATGGCTACACCTTC
NA,TRBV29-1,NA,TRBJ2-7,CSVGQGGYEQYF,TGCAGCGTTGGACAGGGAGGCTACGAGCAGTACTTC
NA,TRBV7-9,once,TRBJ2-2,CASSLLAPDTGELFF,TGTGCCAGCAGCTTACTAGCGCCGGACACCGGGGAGCTGTTTTTT
NA,TRBV9,NA,TRBJ1-1,CASSGRGGRVTEAFF,TGTGCCAGCAGCGGCCGCGGGGGCCGAGTCACTGAAGCTTTCTTT
NA,TRBV6-6,NA,TRBJ2-7,CASSFQLARSSYEQYF,TGTGCCAGCAGTTTCCAATTAGCCCGGAGCTCCTACGAGCAGTACTTC
TRBD1,TRBV5-1,NA,TRBJ1-4,CASSLRDRGYTTNEKLFF,TGCGCCAGCAGCTTGAGAGACAGGGGATATACAACTAATGAAAAACTGTTTTTT
NA,TRBV19,NA,TRBJ1-1,CASSRGMNTEAFF,TGTGCCAGTAGTCGGGGGATGAACACTGAAGCTTTCTTT
TRBD1,TRBV7-8,NA,TRBJ2-7,CACHGTESYEQYF,TGTGCCTGCCACGGGACAGAGTCCTACGAGCAGTACTTC
TRBD1,TRBV23-1,NA,TRBJ2-7,CASSQSGDSEAYEQYF,TGCGCCAGCAGTCAATCCGGGGACAGTGAAGCCTACGAGCAGTACTTC
TRBD2,TRBV7-9,NA,TRBJ2-6,CASSGGGGANVLTF,TGTGCCAGCAGCGGCGGGGGTGGGGCCAACGTCCTGACTTTC
TRBD2,TRBV14,NA,TRBJ2-1,CASSPQPGLAGWQFF,TGTGCCAGCAGCCCCCAACCGGGACTAGCGGGGTGGCAGTTCTTC
NA,TRBV28,few,TRBJ2-5,CASSRTRGAQETQYF,TGTGCCAGCAGTCGCACCAGGGGGGCCCAAGAGACCCAGTACTTC